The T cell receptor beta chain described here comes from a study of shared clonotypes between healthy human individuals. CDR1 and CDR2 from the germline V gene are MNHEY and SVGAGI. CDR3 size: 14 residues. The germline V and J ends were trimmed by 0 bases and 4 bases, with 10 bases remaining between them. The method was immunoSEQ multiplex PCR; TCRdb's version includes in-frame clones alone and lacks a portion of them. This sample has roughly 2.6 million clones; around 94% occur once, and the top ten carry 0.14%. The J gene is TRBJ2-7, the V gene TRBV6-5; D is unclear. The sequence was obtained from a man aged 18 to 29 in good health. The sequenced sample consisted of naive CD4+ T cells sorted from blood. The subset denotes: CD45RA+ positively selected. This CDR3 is CASSYSMARYEQYF. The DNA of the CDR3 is TGTGCCAGCAGTTACTCAATGGCACGTTACGAGCAGTACTTC.